This T cell receptor (beta chain) originates from a study of T cell responses to AZD1222 COVID-19 vaccine. Study-level points and caveats: Most donors were white British and more were female, and clonal diversity was possibly underestimated. Unmutated variant regions reportedly attract nearly half of all spike-specific TCRs.

In the case of this clone: Its specificity is not known.

Profiling relied on immunoSEQ multiplex PCR, and the TCRdb table lists in-frame clones only, not all of them. The sample shows 150,000 to 200,000 clones, roughly 92% of them seen only once. This clonotype originated in an adult in good health. Specimen: peripheral blood, collected on day 0 of AZD1222 vaccination.

CDR3 protein: CASSLLGQGMDEQFF. The CDR3 DNA sequence: TGTGCCAGCTCCCTCCTCGGACAGGGTATGGATGAGCAGTTCTTC. The chain carries TRBV18 and TRBJ2-1; 8 bases fit TRBD1. There are 15 residues in the CDR3. CDR1 and CDR2 from the germline V gene are KGHSH and LQKENI. Trimming cost V 6 bases and J 8 bases; bases outside gene matches: 12.